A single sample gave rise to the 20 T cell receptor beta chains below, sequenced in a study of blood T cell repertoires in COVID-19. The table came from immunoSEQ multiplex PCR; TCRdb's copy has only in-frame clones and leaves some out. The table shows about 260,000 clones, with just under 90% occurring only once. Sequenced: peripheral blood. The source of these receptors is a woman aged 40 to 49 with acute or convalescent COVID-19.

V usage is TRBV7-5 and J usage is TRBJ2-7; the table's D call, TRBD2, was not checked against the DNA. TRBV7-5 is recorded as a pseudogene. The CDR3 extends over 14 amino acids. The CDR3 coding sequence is TGTGCCAGAAGCTCCGGGACTAGCGGGTCCGAGCAGTACGTC. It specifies CARSSGTSGSEQYV.

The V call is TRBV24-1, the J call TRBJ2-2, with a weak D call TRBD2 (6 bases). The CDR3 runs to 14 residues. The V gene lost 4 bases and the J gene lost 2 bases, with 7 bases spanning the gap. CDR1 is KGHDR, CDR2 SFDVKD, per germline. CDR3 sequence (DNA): TGTGCCACCAGTGAGGACTATAACACCGGGGAGCTGTTTTTT. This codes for CATSEDYNTGELFF.

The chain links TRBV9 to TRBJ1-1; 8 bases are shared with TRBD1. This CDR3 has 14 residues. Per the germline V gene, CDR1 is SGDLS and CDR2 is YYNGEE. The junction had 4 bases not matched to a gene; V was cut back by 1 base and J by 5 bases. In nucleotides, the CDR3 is TGTGCCAGCAGCGTACAGGGGGCTTTGACTGAAGCTTTCTTT. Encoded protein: CASSVQGALTEAFF.

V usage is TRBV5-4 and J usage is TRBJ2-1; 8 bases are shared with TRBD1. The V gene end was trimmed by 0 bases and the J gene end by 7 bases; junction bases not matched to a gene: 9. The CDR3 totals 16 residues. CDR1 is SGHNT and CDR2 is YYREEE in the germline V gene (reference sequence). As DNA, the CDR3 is TGTGCCAGCAGCTTGGAAAAGGGACAGGTCCATAATGAGCAGTTCTTC. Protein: CASSLEKGQVHNEQFF. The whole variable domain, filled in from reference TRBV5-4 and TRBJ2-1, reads ETGVTQSPTHLIKTRGQQVTLRCSSQSGHNTVSWYQQALGQGPQFIFQYYREEENGRGNFPPRFSGLQFPNYSSELNVNALELDDSALYLCASSLEKGQVHNEQFFGPGTRLTVL.

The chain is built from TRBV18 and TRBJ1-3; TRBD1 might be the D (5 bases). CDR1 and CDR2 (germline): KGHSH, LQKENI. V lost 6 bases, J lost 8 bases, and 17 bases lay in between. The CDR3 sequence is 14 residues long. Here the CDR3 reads CASSRRDGGDTIYF. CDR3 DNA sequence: TGTGCCAGCTCTCGACGGGACGGGGGTGACACCATATATTTT.

CDR3 protein: CASRMGQGIPYGYTF. The CDR3 nucleotides are TGTGCCAGCAGGATGGGACAGGGGATTCCCTATGGCTACACCTTC. The V gene is TRBV2, the J gene TRBJ1-2, with TRBD1 identical over 10 bases. In germline, CDR1 is SNHLY, CDR2 FYNNEI. CDR3 length: 15 residues. The J segment lost 4 bases and the V segment lost 6 bases, leaving 8 bases of the junction unmatched.

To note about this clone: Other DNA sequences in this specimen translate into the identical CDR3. The CDR3 bases are TGTGCCAGCAGTTACGGACTTCAAGAGACCCAGTACTTC. Translated, it gives CASSYGLQETQYF. The chain is built from TRBV6-5 and TRBJ2-5; possible D gene TRBD2, 5 bases. The CDR3 runs to 13 residues. Looked up from germline, CDR1 is MNHEY and CDR2 is SVGAGI. V lost 2 bases, J lost 2 bases, and 6 bases lay in between.

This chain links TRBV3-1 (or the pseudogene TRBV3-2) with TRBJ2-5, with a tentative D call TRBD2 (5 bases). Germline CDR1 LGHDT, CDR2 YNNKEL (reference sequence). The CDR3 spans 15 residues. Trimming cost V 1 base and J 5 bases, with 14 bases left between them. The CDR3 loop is CASSQVRTSGETQYF. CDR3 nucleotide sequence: TGTGCCAGCAGCCAAGTCAGGACCTCGGGGGAGACCCAGTACTTC.

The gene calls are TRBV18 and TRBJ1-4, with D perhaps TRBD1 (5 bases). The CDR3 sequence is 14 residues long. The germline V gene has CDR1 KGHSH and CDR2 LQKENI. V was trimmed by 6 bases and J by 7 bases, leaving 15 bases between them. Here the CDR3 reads CASSLGAGREKLFF. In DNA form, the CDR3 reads TGTGCCAGCTCTCTAGGGGCAGGGCGTGAAAAACTGTTTTTT.

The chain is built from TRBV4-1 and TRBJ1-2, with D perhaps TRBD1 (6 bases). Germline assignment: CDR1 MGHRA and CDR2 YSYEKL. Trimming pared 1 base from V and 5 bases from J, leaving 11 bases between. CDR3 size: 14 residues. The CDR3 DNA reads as TGCGCCAGCAGCCAAGTGGGACATAGTTATGGCTACACCTTC. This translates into CASSQVGHSYGYTF.

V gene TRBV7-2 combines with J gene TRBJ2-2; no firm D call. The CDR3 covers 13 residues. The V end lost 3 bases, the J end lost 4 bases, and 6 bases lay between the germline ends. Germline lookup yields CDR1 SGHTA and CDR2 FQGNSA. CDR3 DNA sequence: TGTGCCAGCAGCTTCGGGTCCACCGGGGAGCTGTTTTTT. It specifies CASSFGSTGELFF.

The DNA of the CDR3 is TGTGCCAGCAGTTTACGGGGGGGACTCAGCTACGAGCAGTACGTC. Its translation is CASSLRGGLSYEQYV. The gene calls are TRBV27 and TRBJ2-7, with 8 bases fitting TRBD2. Germline CDR1 is MNHEY and CDR2 is SMNVEV (reference sequence). V was pared by 2 bases and J by 3 bases, with 6 bases of the junction left unmatched. The CDR3 is made up of 15 amino acids.

The CDR3 region is CASSLARGQGTMEAFF. The CDR3 DNA is TGTGCCAGCAGCTTAGCGCGGGGACAGGGCACGATGGAAGCTTTCTTT. V is TRBV7-2 and J is TRBJ1-1; 9 positions agree with TRBD1. The CDR3 has 16 amino acids. The V segment lost 0 bases and the J segment 8 bases; nucleotides outside the gene matches: 10. Germline V gene lookup returns CDR1 SGHTA and CDR2 FQGNSA.

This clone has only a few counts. CDR3 DNA sequence: TGTGCCAGCGGACCTAGCAGAGCCGCCAAGCAGTACGTC. The encoded protein is CASGPSRAAKQYV. The V and J genes are TRBV6-6 and TRBJ2-7; tentative D call: TRBD2 (5 bases). Germline CDR1 reads MNHNY; CDR2 reads SVGAGI (reference sequence). This CDR3 contains 13 residues. V was cut by 8 bases and J by 8 bases, with 19 bases left in between.

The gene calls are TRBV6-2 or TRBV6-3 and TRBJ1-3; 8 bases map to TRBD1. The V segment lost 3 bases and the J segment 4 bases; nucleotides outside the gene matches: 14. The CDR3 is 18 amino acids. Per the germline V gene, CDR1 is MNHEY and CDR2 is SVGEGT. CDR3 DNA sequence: TGTGCCAGCAGTTATCCCTCCGACAGGGGTACTGGAGGAAACACCATATATTTT. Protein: CASSYPSDRGTGGNTIYF.

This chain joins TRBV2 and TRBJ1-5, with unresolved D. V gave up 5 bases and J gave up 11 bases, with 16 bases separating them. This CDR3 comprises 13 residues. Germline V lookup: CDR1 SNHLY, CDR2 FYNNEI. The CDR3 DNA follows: TGTGCCAGCAGTCCAGCCCAGGCAAGAGCCCAGCATTTT. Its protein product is CASSPAQARAQHF. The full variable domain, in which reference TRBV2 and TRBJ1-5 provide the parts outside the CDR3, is EPEVTQTPSHQVTQMGQEVILRCVPISNHLYFYWYRQILGQKVEFLVSFYNNEISEKSEIFDDQFSVERPDGSNFTLKIRSTKLEDSAMYFCASSPAQARAQHFGDGTRLSIL.

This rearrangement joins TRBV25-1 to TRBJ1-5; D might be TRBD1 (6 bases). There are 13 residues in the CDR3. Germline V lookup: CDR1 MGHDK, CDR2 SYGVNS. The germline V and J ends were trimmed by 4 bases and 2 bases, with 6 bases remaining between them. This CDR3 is CASSGQGNQPQHF. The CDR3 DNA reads TGTGCCAGCAGTGGACAGGGCAATCAGCCCCAGCATTTT. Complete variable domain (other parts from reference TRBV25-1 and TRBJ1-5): EADIYQTPRYLVIGTGKKITLECSQTMGHDKMYWYQQDPGMELHLIHYSYGVNSTEKGDLSSESTVSRIRTEHFPLTLESARPSHTSQYLCASSGQGNQPQHFGDGTRLSIL.

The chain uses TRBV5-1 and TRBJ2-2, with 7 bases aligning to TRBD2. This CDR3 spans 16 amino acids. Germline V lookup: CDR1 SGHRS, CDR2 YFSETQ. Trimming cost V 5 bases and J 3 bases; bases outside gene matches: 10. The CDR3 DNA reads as TGCGCCAGCAGACCGAGCCCTAGCGGTTACACCGGGGAGCTGTTTTTT. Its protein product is CASRPSPSGYTGELFF.

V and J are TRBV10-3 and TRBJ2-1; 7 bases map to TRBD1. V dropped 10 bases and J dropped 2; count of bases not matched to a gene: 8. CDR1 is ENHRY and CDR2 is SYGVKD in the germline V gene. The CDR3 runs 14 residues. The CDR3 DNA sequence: TGTGCCACCGTAGGACAGGCCACCTACAATGAGCAGTTCTTC. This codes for CATVGQATYNEQFF.

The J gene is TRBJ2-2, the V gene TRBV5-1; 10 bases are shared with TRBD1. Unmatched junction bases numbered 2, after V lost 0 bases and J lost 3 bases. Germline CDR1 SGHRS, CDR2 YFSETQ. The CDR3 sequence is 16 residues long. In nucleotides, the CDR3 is TGCGCCAGCAGCTTGGGGACAGGGGGGCACACCGGGGAGCTGTTTTTT. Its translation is CASSLGTGGHTGELFF.